The entry that follows covers one T cell receptor (beta chain) sequence. These data belong to a study of blood T cell repertoires in COVID-19. Study as a whole: The United States, Italy and Spain were the sources of the acute and convalescent COVID-19 samples. From T cells, B-cell-depleted T cells, or PBMCs came the material, which was cDNA or gDNA.

The CDR3 totals 15 residues. In germline, CDR1 is SEHNR, CDR2 FQNEAQ (reference sequence). Trimming at V came to 5 bases and at J to 0 bases, leaving 6 bases not matched to a gene. The authors' processing: The assay estimated nucleated cells by amplifying reference gene primers. The data were produced by immunoSEQ multiplex PCR, yet TCRdb's version contains in-frame clones alone and is incomplete. V, J and clone size are those of that table, while D and trimming were read from the DNA. The sample has roughly 200,000 clones; around 85% are singletons. This chain connects TRBV7-9 to TRBJ1-1, with TRBD1 matching over 7 bases. Sequenced material: peripheral blood. This sequence was found in a woman aged 60-70 years with acute or convalescent COVID-19. CDR3 nucleotides: TGTGCCAGCAGCCCTACGACAGGGATGAACACTGAAGCTTTCTTT. Its translation is CASSPTTGMNTEAFF.